The clone carrying this T cell receptor (beta chain) was counted a single time. The length of the CDR3 is 14 residues. Germline V gives CDR1 MDHEN, CDR2 SYDVKM. The germline V and J ends were trimmed by 4 bases and 0 bases, with 7 bases remaining between them. This specimen comes from a study of cytomegalovirus exposure and HLA in healthy donors. Primers for the PCR totalled 60 Vbeta and 13 Jbeta. Sequencing was performed with immunoSEQ multiplex PCR; in TCRdb, only in-frame clones are kept and a portion is missing. Found here are 250,000 to 350,000 clones, 80% to 90% of them singletons; the top ten hold 3.5% to 4%.

Source material: PBMCs. The chain links TRBV28 to TRBJ1-3; D not resolved. The sequence was obtained from a middle-aged man in good health and CMV-seropositive. CDR3 region: CASSSPSSGNTIYF. CDR3 in DNA: TGTGCCAGCAGTTCGCCGAGCTCTGGAAACACCATATATTTT.